The 7 T cell receptor beta chains below were found in one sample sequenced in a study of neurological immune-mediated disorders. TCRdb called the 5' RACE reads again in MiXCR, with one record for every CDR3 protein. The table has roughly 100,000 distinct CDR3 sequences, approximately 3.5% seen once. Input material: PBMCs. These receptors all stem from a woman aged 45-65 years with multiple sclerosis.

This clonotype was picked up many times. V and J are TRBV3-1 and TRBJ1-3; 8 bases line up with TRBD1. Trimming removed 3 bases from V and 3 bases from J; junction bases left unmatched: 7. Germline values: CDR1 LGHDT, CDR2 YNNKEL (reference sequence). This CDR3 spans 16 amino acids. The CDR3 protein is CASSQAGGGRGNTIYF. CDR3 nucleotides: TGTGCCAGCAGCCAGGCAGGGGGCGGACGTGGAAACACCATATATTTT.

This clonotype was recorded many times. The chain combines TRBV5-1 with TRBJ1-2, with unresolved D. CDR1 is SGHRS, CDR2 YFSETQ, per germline. The V and J ends lost 0 bases and 8 bases respectively, with 11 bases between them. The length of the CDR3 is 13 residues. The CDR3 is CASSLGRAWGYTF. The CDR3 bases are TGCGCCAGCAGCTTGGGTAGGGCCTGGGGCTACACCTTC. Looking up the rest from reference TRBV5-1 and TRBJ1-2 gives the full variable domain: KAGVTQTPRYLIKTRGQQVTLSCSPISGHRSVSWYQQTPGQGLQFLFEYFSETQRNKGNFPGRFSGRQFSNSRSEMNVSTLELGDSALYLCASSLGRAWGYTFGSGTRLTVV.

This clonotype has at least ten counts. This chain joins TRBV20-1 and TRBJ2-7; D gene uncertain. CDR1 and CDR2 (germline): DFQATT, SNEGSKA (reference sequence). The CDR3 consists of 14 residues. V was shortened by 6 bases and J by 0 bases, with 15 bases between the two germline ends. CDR3 in amino acids: CSAQDASSSYEQYF. CDR3 DNA sequence: TGCAGTGCCCAGGACGCGTCCTCCTCCTACGAGCAGTACTTC.

This clonotype was found many times. The genes are TRBV20-1 and TRBJ2-3; D remains ambiguous. From germline, CDR1 is DFQATT and CDR2 SNEGSKA (reference sequence). The CDR3 extends over 13 amino acids. Deletions cut 6 bases from V and 4 bases from J, with 14 bases between. As DNA, the CDR3 is TGCAGTGCCGAACCTCCCCTGGCAGATACGCAGTATTTT. As protein: CSAEPPLADTQYF.

This clonotype was counted at least ten times. V gene TRBV20-1 combines with J gene TRBJ1-2; a weak D match, TRBD1 (5 bases). This CDR3 spans 13 amino acids. V was pared by 0 bases and J by 5 bases, with 10 bases between. The germline V gene has CDR1 DFQATT and CDR2 SNEGSKA (reference sequence). The CDR3 DNA follows: TGCAGTGCTAGAGAACAGCAGGGATATGGCTACACCTTC. This codes for CSAREQQGYGYTF.

This clonotype was detected many times. The V call is TRBV20-1, the J call TRBJ1-6, with no clear D. V lost 3 bases and J 10 bases, leaving 10 bases between the germline ends. The germline CDR1 and CDR2 sequences are DFQATT and SNEGSKA (reference sequence). This CDR3 region has 12 residues. The CDR3 sequence: CSASGRASPLHF. Written as DNA, the CDR3 is TGCAGTGCTAGTGGCAGAGCCTCACCCCTCCACTTT.

This clonotype was counted many times. The V gene is TRBV20-1, the J gene TRBJ1-2; D might be TRBD1 (6 bases). Germline V gene lookup returns CDR1 DFQATT and CDR2 SNEGSKA (reference sequence). Trimming pared 5 bases from V and 5 bases from J, leaving 15 bases between. The CDR3 loop spans 13 amino acids. CDR3 in DNA: TGCAGTGCTCGCAACAGGGACGGTTATGGCTACACCTTC. This sequence encodes CSARNRDGYGYTF.